The clone carrying this T cell receptor (beta chain) was seen a few times. Its antigen is unidentified. CDR3 length: 14 residues. V was trimmed by 7 bases and J by 3 bases, leaving 15 bases between them. Germline values: CDR1 MNHNS, CDR2 SASEGT. This sample was taken from a study of cytomegalovirus exposure and HLA in healthy donors. Study results and caveats: Other equally common chains were less clonally expanded than HLA-associated TCR beta chains, a later analysis showed.

The PCR made use of 60 Vbeta and 13 Jbeta primers. Profiling relied on immunoSEQ multiplex PCR, and the TCRdb table lists in-frame clones only, not all of them. The sample lists 150,000 to 200,000 clones; 9.5% were seen once. The TCR originated in a woman aged 25 to 39 in good health and CMV-seropositive. This chain joins TRBV6-1 and TRBJ1-2; tentative D call: TRBD1 (5 bases). Source material: PBMCs. CDR3 sequence (DNA): TGTGCCAGCAAGGATCCAGGGCCAGACTATGGCTACACCTTC. As protein: CASKDPGPDYGYTF.